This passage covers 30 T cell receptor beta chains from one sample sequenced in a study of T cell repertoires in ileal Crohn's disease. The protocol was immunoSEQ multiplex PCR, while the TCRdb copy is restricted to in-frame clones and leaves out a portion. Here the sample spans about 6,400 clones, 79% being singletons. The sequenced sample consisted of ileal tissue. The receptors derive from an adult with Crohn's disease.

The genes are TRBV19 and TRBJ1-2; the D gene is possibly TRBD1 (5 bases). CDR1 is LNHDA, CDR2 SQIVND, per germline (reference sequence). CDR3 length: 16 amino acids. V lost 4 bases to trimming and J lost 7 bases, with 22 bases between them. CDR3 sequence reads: CASSKGTLGGAVGYTF. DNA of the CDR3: TGTGCCAGTAGTAAGGGTACCCTGGGAGGGGCGGTTGGCTACACCTTC.

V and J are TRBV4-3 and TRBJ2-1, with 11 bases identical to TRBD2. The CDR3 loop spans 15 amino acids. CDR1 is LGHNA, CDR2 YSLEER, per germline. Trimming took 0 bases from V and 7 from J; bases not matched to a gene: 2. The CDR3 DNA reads TGCGCCAGCAGCCAAGATAGACTAGCGGGGAATGAGCAGTTCTTC. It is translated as CASSQDRLAGNEQFF.

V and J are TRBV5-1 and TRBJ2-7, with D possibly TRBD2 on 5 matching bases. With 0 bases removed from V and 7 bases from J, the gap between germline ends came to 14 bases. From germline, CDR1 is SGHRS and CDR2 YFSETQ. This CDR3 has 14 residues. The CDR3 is CASSLAGGTGEQYF. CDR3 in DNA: TGCGCCAGCAGCTTGGCGGGCGGAACGGGAGAGCAGTACTTC.

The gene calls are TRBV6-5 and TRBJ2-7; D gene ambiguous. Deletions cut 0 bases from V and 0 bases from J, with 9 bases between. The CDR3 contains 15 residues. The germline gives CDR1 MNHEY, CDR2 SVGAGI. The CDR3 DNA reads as TGTGCCAGCAGTTACTCGCCGGGTAGCTCCTACGAGCAGTACTTC. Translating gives CASSYSPGSSYEQYF.

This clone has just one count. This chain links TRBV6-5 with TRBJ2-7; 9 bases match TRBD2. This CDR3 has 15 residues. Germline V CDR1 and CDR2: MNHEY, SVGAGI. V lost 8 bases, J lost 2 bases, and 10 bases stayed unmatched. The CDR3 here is CASRLTSGPTYEQYF. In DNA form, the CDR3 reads TGTGCCAGCCGACTGACTAGCGGACCAACCTACGAGCAGTACTTC.

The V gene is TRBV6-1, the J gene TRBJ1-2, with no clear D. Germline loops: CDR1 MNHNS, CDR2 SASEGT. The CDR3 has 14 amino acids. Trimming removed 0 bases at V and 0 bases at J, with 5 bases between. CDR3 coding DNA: TGTGCCAGCAGTGAAGCGGGCGCTAACTATGGCTACACCTTC. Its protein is CASSEAGANYGYTF.

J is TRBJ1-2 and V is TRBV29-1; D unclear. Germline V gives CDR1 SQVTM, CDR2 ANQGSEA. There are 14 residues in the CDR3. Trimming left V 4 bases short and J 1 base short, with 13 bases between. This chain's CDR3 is CSVASGDYNYGYTF. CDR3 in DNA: TGCAGCGTTGCTTCAGGCGACTATAACTATGGCTACACCTTC.

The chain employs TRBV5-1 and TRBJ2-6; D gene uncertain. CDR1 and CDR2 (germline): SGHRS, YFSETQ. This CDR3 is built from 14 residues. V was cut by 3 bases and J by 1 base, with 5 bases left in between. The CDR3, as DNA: TGCGCCAGCAGCTCGAGTTCTGGGGCCAACGTCCTGACTTTC. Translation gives CASSSSSGANVLTF.

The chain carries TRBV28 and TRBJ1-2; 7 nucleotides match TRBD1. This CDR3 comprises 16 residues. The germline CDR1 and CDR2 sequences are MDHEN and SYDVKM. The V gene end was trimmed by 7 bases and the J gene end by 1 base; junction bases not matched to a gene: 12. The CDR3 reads CASTFSGGILNYGYTF. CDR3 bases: TGTGCCAGCACCTTCTCAGGGGGTATACTTAACTATGGCTACACCTTC.

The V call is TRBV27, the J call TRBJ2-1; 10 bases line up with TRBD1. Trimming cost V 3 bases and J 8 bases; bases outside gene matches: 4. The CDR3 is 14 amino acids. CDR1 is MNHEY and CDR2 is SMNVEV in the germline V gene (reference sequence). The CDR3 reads CASSFRDRGDEQFF. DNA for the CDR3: TGTGCCAGCAGTTTTCGGGACAGGGGCGATGAGCAGTTCTTC.

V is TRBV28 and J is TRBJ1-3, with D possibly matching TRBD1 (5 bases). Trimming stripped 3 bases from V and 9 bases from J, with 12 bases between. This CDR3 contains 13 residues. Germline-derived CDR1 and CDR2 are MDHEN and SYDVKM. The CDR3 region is CASSLGPEVTIYF. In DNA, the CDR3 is TGTGCCAGCAGTTTGGGGCCAGAGGTCACCATATATTTT. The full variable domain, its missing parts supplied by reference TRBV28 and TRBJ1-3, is DVKVTQSSRYLVKRTGEKVFLECVQDMDHENMFWYRQDPGLGLRLIYFSYDVKMKEKGDIPEGYSVSREKKERFSLILESASTNQTSMYLCASSLGPEVTIYFGEGSWLTVV.

The CDR3 region has the DNA TGTGCCAGCAGCCCGACATATGGCTACACCTTC. It yields the protein CASSPTYGYTF. The chain couples TRBV5-8 to TRBJ1-2, with unresolved D. The germline V and J ends were trimmed by 4 bases and 5 bases, with 6 bases remaining between them. Germline V gives CDR1 SGHTS, CDR2 YDEGEE. The CDR3 sequence is 11 residues long. Complete variable domain (other parts from reference TRBV5-8 and TRBJ1-2): EAGVTQSPTHLIKTRGQQATLRCSPISGHTSVYWYQQALGLGLQFLLWYDEGEERNRGNFPPRFSGRQFPNYSSELNVNALELEDSALYLCASSPTYGYTFGSGTRLTVV.

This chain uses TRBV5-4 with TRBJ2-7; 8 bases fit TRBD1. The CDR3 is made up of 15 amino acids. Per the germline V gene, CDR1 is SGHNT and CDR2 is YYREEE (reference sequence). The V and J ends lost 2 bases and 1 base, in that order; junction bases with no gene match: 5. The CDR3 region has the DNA TGTGCCAGCAGCTTAGGACAGGGAAATTCCTACGAGCAGTACTTC. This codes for CASSLGQGNSYEQYF.

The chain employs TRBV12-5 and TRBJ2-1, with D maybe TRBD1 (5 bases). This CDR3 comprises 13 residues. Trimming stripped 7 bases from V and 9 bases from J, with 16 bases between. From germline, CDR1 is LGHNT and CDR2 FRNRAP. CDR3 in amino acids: CASALKQDSEQFF. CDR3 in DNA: TGTGCTAGTGCCCTTAAACAGGATAGTGAGCAGTTCTTC.

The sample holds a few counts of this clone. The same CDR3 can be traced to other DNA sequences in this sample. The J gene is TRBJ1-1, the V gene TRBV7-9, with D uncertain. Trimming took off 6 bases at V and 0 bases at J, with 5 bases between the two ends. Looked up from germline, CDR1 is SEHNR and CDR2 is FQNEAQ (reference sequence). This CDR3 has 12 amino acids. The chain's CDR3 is CASRLMNTEAFF. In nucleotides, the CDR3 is TGTGCCAGCAGGCTAATGAACACTGAAGCTTTCTTT.

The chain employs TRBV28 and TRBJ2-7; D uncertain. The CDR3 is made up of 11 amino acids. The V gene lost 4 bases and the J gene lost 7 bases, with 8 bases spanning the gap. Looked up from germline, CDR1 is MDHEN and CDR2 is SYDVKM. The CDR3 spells CASSSLVEQYF. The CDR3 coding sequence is TGTGCCAGCAGTTCTCTAGTGGAGCAGTACTTC.

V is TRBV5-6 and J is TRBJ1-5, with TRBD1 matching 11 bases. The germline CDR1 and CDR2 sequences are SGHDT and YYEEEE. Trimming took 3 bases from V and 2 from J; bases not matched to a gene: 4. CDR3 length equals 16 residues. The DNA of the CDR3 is TGTGCCAGCAGCTGGACAGGGGGCTGGGGCAATCAGCCCCAGCATTTT. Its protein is CASSWTGGWGNQPQHF.

The CDR3 nucleotides are TGTGCCAGCAGTTCTTTGGGTTGGAGCCTCGATGAGCAGTTCTTC. Residues: CASSSLGWSLDEQFF. This sequence joins TRBV28 and TRBJ2-1; D is undetermined. The CDR3 is 15 amino acids. Per the germline V gene, CDR1 is MDHEN and CDR2 is SYDVKM. With 4 bases removed from V and 8 bases from J, the gap between germline ends came to 18 bases.

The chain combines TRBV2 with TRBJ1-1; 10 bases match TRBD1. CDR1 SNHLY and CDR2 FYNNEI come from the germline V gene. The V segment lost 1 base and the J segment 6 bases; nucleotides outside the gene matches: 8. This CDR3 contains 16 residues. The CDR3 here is CASSEGGDRGSPEAFF. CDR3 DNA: TGTGCCAGCAGTGAAGGAGGGGACAGGGGAAGTCCTGAAGCTTTCTTT.

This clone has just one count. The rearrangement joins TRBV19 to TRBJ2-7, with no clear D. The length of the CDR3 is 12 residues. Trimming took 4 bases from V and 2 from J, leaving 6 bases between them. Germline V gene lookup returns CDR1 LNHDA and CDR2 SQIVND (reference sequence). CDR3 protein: CASSNSPYEQYF. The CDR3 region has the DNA TGTGCCAGTAGTAACAGTCCCTACGAGCAGTACTTC.

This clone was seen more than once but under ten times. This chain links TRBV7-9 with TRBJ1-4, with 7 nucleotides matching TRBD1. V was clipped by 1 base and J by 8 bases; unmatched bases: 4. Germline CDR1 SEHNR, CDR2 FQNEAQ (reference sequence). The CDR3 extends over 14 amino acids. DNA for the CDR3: TGTGCCAGCAGCTTAGGACAGGGAGACGAAAAACTGTTTTTT. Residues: CASSLGQGDEKLFF.

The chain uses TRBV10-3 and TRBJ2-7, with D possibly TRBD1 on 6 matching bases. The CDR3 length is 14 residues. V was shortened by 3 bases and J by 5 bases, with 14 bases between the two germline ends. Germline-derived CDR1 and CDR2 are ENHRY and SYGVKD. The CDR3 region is CAISDTGYSDEQYF. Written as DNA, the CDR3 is TGTGCCATCAGTGACACAGGGTACAGCGACGAGCAGTACTTC.

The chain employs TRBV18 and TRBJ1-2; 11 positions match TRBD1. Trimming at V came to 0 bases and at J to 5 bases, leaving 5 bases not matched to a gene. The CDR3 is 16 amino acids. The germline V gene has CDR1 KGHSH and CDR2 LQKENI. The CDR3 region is CASSPPGTGGEYGYTF. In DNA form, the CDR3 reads TGTGCCAGCTCACCACCCGGGACAGGGGGTGAATATGGCTACACCTTC.

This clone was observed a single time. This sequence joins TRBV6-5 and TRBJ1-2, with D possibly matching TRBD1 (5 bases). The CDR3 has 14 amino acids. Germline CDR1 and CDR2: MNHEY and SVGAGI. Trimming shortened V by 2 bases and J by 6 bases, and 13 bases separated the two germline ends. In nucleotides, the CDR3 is TGTGCCAGCAGTTACGTCCGGAAGGGGAATGGCTACACCTTC. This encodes CASSYVRKGNGYTF.

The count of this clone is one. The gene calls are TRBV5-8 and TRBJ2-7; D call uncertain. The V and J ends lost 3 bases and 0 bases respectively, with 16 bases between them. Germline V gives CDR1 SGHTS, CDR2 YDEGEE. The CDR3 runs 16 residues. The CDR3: CASSSATVVSSYEQYF. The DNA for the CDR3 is TGTGCCAGCAGCTCCGCAACCGTGGTGAGCTCCTACGAGCAGTACTTC. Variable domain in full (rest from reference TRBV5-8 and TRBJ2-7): EAGVTQSPTHLIKTRGQQATLRCSPISGHTSVYWYQQALGLGLQFLLWYDEGEERNRGNFPPRFSGRQFPNYSSELNVNALELEDSALYLCASSSATVVSSYEQYFGPGTRLTVT.

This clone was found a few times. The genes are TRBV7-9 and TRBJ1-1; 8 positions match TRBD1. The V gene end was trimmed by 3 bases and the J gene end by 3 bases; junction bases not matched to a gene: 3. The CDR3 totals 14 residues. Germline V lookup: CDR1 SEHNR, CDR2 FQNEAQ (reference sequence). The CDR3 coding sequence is TGTGCCAGCAGCTTTGGGACAGGATACACTGAAGCTTTCTTT. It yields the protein CASSFGTGYTEAFF.

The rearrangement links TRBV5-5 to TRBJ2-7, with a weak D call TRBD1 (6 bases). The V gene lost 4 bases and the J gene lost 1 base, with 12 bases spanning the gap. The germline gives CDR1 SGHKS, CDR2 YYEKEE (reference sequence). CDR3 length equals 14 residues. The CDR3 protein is CASSRDTGSYEQYF. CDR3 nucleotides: TGTGCCAGCAGCCGGGACACCGGTTCCTACGAGCAGTACTTC.

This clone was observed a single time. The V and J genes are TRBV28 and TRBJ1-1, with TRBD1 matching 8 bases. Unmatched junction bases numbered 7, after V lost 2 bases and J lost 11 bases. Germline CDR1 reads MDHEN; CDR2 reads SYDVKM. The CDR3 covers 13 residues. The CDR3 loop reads CASSLPDRGTAFF. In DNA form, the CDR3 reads TGTGCCAGCAGTTTACCAGACAGGGGAACGGCTTTCTTT.

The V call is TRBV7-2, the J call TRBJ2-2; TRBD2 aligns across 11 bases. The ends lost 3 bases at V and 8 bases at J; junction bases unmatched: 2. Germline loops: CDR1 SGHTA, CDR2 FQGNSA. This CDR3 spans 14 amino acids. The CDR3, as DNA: TGTGCCAGCAGCTTGGCTAGCGGGAGGGGGGAGCTGTTTTTT. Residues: CASSLASGRGELFF. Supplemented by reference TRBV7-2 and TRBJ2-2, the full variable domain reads GAGVSQSPSNKVTEKGKDVELRCDPISGHTALYWYRQSLGQGLEFLIYFQGNSAPDKSGLPSDRFSAERTGGSVSTLTIQRTQQEDSAVYLCASSLASGRGELFFGEGSRLTVL.

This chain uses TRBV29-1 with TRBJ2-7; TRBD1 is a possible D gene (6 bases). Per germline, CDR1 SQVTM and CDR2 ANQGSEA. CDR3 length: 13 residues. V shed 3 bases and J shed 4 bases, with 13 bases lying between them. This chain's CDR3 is CSVETGPSYEQYF. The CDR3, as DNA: TGCAGCGTTGAGACAGGTCCGAGTTACGAGCAGTACTTC.